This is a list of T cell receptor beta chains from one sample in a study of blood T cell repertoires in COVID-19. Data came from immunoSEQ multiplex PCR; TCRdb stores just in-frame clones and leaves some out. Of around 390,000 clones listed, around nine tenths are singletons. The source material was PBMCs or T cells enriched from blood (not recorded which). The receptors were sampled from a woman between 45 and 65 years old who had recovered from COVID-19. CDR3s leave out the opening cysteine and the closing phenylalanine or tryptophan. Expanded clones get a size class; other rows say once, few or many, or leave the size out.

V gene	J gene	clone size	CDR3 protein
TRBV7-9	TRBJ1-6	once	ASSSEDRFTLH
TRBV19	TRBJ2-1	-	ASSIGLAGGHREQF
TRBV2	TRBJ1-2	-	ASNSPSSEYGYT
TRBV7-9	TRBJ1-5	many	ASSLATNQPQH
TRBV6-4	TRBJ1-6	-	ASRDTRSSYNSPLH
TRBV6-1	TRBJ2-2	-	ASSELGWASSTGELF
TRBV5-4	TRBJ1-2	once	ASSLKDREYGYT
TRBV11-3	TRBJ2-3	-	ASSLGGAAPPDTQY
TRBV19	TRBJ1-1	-	ASSLGGEAF
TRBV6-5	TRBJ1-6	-	ASRGQGAFGSPLH
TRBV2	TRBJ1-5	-	ASSWSQGNQPQH
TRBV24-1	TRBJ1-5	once	ATSDSRQGYQPQH
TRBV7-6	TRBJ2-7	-	ASSPPGGQGHYEQY
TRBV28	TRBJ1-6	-	ASSGTNSPLH
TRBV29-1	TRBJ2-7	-	SLPGGLFYEQY
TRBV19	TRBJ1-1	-	ASSNGRNTEAF
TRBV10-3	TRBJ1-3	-	AISESVLSGNTIY
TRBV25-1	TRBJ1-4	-	ASSESGRRSEKLF
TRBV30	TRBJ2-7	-	AWTRQGAVEQY
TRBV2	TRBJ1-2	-	ARTVGQARSGYT
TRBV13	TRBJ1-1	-	ASSSYRAWANTEAF
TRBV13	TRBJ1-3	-	ASRYDRGRNTIY
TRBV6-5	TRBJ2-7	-	ASLSTGMPYEQY
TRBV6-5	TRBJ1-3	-	ASRGRAYGNTIY
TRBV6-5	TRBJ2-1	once	ASSYSWWQGGEQF
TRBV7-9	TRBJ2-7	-	ASSPGLADYYEQY
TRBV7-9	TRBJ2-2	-	ASSLLFLGELF
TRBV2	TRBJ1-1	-	ASGGGTEAF
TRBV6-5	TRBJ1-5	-	ASSLQGDQPQH
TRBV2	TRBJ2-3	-	ASSEAGGALTQY
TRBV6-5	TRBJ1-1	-	ASSSGQYEAF
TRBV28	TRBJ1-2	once	ASSYPGQGLWGYT
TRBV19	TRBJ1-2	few	ASSIDQRSWGDPSRYGYT
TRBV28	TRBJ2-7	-	ASSRQGVSYEQY
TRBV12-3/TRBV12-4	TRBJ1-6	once	ASSRTVGSPLH
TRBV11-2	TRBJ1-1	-	ASSFQRGQNTEAF
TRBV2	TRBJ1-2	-	ASTIGGRDQGGYGYT
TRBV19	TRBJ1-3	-	ASTSRGEGNTIY
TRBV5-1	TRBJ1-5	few	ASSPGGGAYNQPQH
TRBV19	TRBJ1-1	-	ASTDRGNTEAF
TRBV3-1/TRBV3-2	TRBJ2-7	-	ASSLASNYEQY
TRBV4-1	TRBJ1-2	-	ASSQETQWGYT
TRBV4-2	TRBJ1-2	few	ASSQDGPVNYGYT
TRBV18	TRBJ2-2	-	ASSPAGSNTGELF
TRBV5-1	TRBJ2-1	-	ASSLAGISGGDEQF
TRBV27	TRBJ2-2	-	ASSSYRPGELF
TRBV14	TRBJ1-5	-	ASSQQVNQPQH
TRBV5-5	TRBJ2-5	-	ASSPILAGRETQY
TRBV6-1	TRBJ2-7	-	ASSDLRQGEYEQY
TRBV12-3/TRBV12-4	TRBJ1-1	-	ASSLAGSPGAF
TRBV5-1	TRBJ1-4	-	ASSLARLGGEKLF
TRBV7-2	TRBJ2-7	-	ASSLVSIEQY
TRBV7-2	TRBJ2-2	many	ASSPTATSGGAAGELF
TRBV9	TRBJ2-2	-	ASSLSTDRNTGELF
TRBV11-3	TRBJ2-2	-	ASSLVGGRVTGELF
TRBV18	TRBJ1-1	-	ASSQARGITEAF